The T cell receptor (beta chain) under discussion was sequenced for a study of T-cell reconstitution after alpha-beta-depleted transplantation in children. Study results and caveats: Among T cells one year after transplant, newly produced cells accounted for most counts and diversity.

V lost 3 bases and J lost 6; bases outside the gene matches: 6. Germline assignment: CDR1 MNHEY and CDR2 SMNVEV (reference sequence). The CDR3 consists of 14 residues. This clonotype was detected only a few times. What it recognizes is unknown. Unique molecular identifiers were used to barcode this TCRbeta library. TCRdb re-called the PCR reads with MiXCR, one entry per CDR3 protein. The sample gives 750,000 to 950,000 distinct CDR3 sequences, approximately 15% of which show up once; approximately 4.5% is in the top ten. The sequence was obtained from a male patient younger than 18 who had a stem cell transplant for acute lymphoblastic leukemia, so the T cells may come from the graft donor. V is TRBV27 and J is TRBJ1-1, with TRBD1 matching 8 bases. The sequencing used PBMCs, mostly from graft donor cells, collected 360 days after TCRalphabeta/CD19-depleted stem cell transplant. The CDR3 reads CASSFGQGISEAFF. The CDR3 DNA reads as TGTGCCAGCAGTTTCGGACAGGGAATTTCTGAAGCTTTCTTT.